This entry lists 10 T cell receptor beta chains sequenced from one sample in a study of Graves' ophthalmopathy and Graves' hyperthyroidism. Beta-chain TCR CDR3 regions were amplified from RNA transcripts. HTBI primers were used in a first-round RT-PCR, which preceded a second-round multiplex PCR. TCRdb redid the calling of the multiplex PCR reads with MiXCR, one entry per CDR3 protein. The sample holds around 400,000 distinct CDR3 sequences; 15% to 20% are singletons and the top ten take 1.5% to 2%. Sequenced: peripheral blood. Receptor source: a woman between 18 and 30 years old with Graves' ophthalmopathy.

The J gene is TRBJ1-1, the V gene TRBV6-1; D not resolved. This CDR3 is built from 14 residues. V lost 6 bases to trimming and J lost 2 bases, with 13 bases between them. Per the germline V gene, CDR1 is MNHNS and CDR2 is SASEGT. CDR3 in amino acids: CASSKEESNTEAFF. The CDR3 region has the DNA TGTGCCAGCAGCAAGGAGGAAAGCAACACTGAAGCTTTCTTT.

In this sample, this clonotype turned up many times. The chain recombines TRBV4-3 with TRBJ2-7; 9 bases agree with TRBD1. Germline loops: CDR1 LGHNA, CDR2 YSLEER. V lost 5 bases, J lost 6 bases, and 11 bases stayed unmatched. The CDR3 runs to 15 residues. CDR3 nucleotide sequence: TGCGCCAGCAGCGCACTATCTGGGACAGGGTCCGAGCAGTACTTC. Protein: CASSALSGTGSEQYF.

This clonotype was counted at least ten times. J is TRBJ1-3 and V is TRBV20-1; no clear D gene. Germline V gives CDR1 DFQATT, CDR2 SNEGSKA (reference sequence). V gave up 4 bases and J gave up 6 bases, with 13 bases separating them. The CDR3 contains 13 residues. The DNA of the CDR3 is TGCAGTGCTATGACAAATCCTACAAACACCATATATTTT. Its translation: CSAMTNPTNTIYF.

The chain combines TRBV28 with TRBJ1-1; D possibly corresponds to TRBD1 (5 bases). Trimming pared 1 base from V and 3 bases from J, leaving 15 bases between. CDR1 and CDR2 (germline): MDHEN, SYDVKM. The CDR3 spans 16 residues. The CDR3 is CASSLLGGGDDTEAFF. CDR3 nucleotides: TGTGCCAGCAGTTTATTGGGGGGGGGAGACGACACTGAAGCTTTCTTT.

This clonotype was seen many times. The rearrangement joins TRBV6-1 to TRBJ1-2; possibly TRBD1 for D (5 bases). There are 12 residues in the CDR3. Trimming pared 7 bases from V and 1 base from J, leaving 7 bases between. From germline, CDR1 is MNHNS and CDR2 SASEGT. DNA for the CDR3: TGTGCCAGCACGGGGGGTAACTATGGCTACACCTTC. This codes for CASTGGNYGYTF.

This clonotype has a count of ten or more. J is TRBJ2-5 and V is TRBV29-1, with 9 nucleotides matching TRBD1. This CDR3 contains 14 residues. With 5 bases clipped from V and 4 bases from J, the junction kept 8 bases outside the gene matches. Per germline, CDR1 SQVTM and CDR2 ANQGSEA. This CDR3 reads CSVTHRGLGETQYF. The CDR3 DNA reads as TGCAGCGTTACCCACAGGGGGCTGGGAGAGACCCAGTACTTC. Based on the CDR3 plus reference TRBV29-1 and TRBJ2-5, the full variable domain is SAVISQKPSRDICQRGTSLTIQCQVDSQVTMMFWYRQQPGQSLTLIATANQGSEATYESGFVIDKFPISRPNLTFSTLTVSNMSPEDSSIYLCSVTHRGLGETQYFGPGTRLLVL.

Ten or more counts support this clonotype. The rearrangement uses TRBV7-3 and TRBJ1-5; D is undetermined. Germline values: CDR1 SGHTA, CDR2 FQGTGA. V shed 3 bases and J shed 2 bases, with 11 bases lying between them. There are 15 residues in the CDR3. Here the CDR3 reads CASSFPVVGNQPQHF. CDR3 DNA sequence: TGTGCCAGCAGCTTTCCGGTCGTGGGCAATCAGCCCCAGCATTTT.

At least ten counts were recorded for this clonotype. The chain couples TRBV29-1 to TRBJ1-5; TRBD1 matches at 7 bases. CDR1 and CDR2 (germline): SQVTM, ANQGSEA. V was pared by 6 bases and J by 0 bases, with 5 bases of the junction left unmatched. This CDR3 is built from 14 residues. As DNA, the CDR3 is TGCAGCGTGCGACAGGGCGATAGCAATCAGCCCCAGCATTTT. Protein: CSVRQGDSNQPQHF. Combining the CDR3 with reference TRBV29-1 and TRBJ1-5 gives the whole variable domain SAVISQKPSRDICQRGTSLTIQCQVDSQVTMMFWYRQQPGQSLTLIATANQGSEATYESGFVIDKFPISRPNLTFSTLTVSNMSPEDSSIYLCSVRQGDSNQPQHFGDGTRLSIL.

This clonotype was seen repeatedly, ten times or more. The rearrangement uses TRBV6-2 or TRBV6-3 and TRBJ2-7, with D uncertain. The germline V gene has CDR1 MNHEY and CDR2 SVGEGT. This CDR3 is built from 13 residues. Trimming removed 8 bases at V and 3 bases at J, with 14 bases between. CDR3 nucleotides: TGTGCCAGCGGAAGGGCTTCGGTCTACGAGCAGTACTTC. Translation gives CASGRASVYEQYF.

This clonotype was recorded a few times. The chain is built from TRBV4-1 and TRBJ1-3; D gene ambiguous. The CDR3 runs to 14 residues. Deletions cut 1 base from V and 0 bases from J, with 4 bases between. Germline V CDR1 and CDR2: MGHRA, YSYEKL. The CDR3 nucleotides are TGCGCCAGCAGCCAAGTCGACTCTGGAAACACCATATATTTT. The encoded protein is CASSQVDSGNTIYF.